The 25 T cell receptor beta chains reported below all come from one sample, sequenced in a study of T cell repertoires in cytomegalovirus infection. Their target antigens are unknown. One entry per CDR3 protein results from TCRdb running MiXCR on the reads. Here the sample spans roughly 920,000 distinct CDR3 sequences, approximately 32% being singletons. The sequencing used cultured CD8+ T cells from PBMCs, collected from culture after CMV antigen stimulation. The source of these receptors is a human donor in good health (CMV status not recorded). Some clones in this sample may be carry-over from other donors' samples.

Only a few counts were recorded for this clonotype. This chain links TRBV6-1 with TRBJ2-1; TRBD2 aligns across 9 bases. CDR1 MNHNS and CDR2 SASEGT come from the germline V gene. Trimming took 7 bases from V and 8 from J; bases not matched to a gene: 9. The CDR3 extends over 14 amino acids. The CDR3 nucleotides are TGTGCCAGCACCGGCGGGGGGGCCGGCGATGAGCAGTTCTTC. Translation gives CASTGGGAGDEQFF.

The gene calls are TRBV29-1 and TRBJ1-1; D remains unclear. This CDR3 spans 10 amino acids. Germline CDR1 reads SQVTM; CDR2 reads ANQGSEA. The CDR3 DNA is TGCAGTGTGGCGGCGACTGAAGCTTTCTTT. This encodes CSVAATEAFF.

The chain employs TRBV6-1 and TRBJ2-7; the D gene is possibly TRBD2 (6 bases). Germline CDR1 reads MNHNS; CDR2 reads SASEGT. The CDR3 consists of 15 residues. Trimming stripped 1 base from V and 2 bases from J, with 12 bases between. The CDR3, as DNA: TGTGCCAGCAGTGAAGAAGGCGGAGGGGCCTACGAGCAGTACGTC. This translates into CASSEEGGGAYEQYV.

The V gene is TRBV3-1, the J gene TRBJ2-3, with TRBD2 matching 11 bases. Germline V CDR1 and CDR2: LGHDT, YNNKEL (reference sequence). After removal of 4 bases from V and 6 bases from J, the junction contained 21 bases not matched to a gene. The CDR3 length is 20 residues. CDR3 sequence (DNA): TGTGCCAGCAGCCTATTTGGAGGGACAGTAAAACTAGCGGGGGAGGATACGCAGTATTTT. This sequence encodes CASSLFGGTVKLAGEDTQYF.

The chain employs TRBV7-4 and TRBJ2-2, with D possibly being TRBD1 (6 bases). Germline V lookup: CDR1 SGHVT, CDR2 SQSDAQ. The CDR3 length is 17 residues. V lost 4 bases to trimming and J lost 3 bases, with 18 bases between them. CDR3 nucleotide sequence: TGTGCCAGCAGCTCCTGGGTACAGGGCGTGGACACCGGGGAGCTGTTTTTT. This codes for CASSSWVQGVDTGELFF.

The CDR3 reads CASSWNGDTEAFF. For the CDR3, the DNA is TGTGCCAGTAGTTGGAACGGGGACACTGAAGCTTTCTTT. This rearrangement joins TRBV19 to TRBJ1-1, with no clear D. Per the germline V gene, CDR1 is LNHDA and CDR2 is SQIVND (reference sequence). Deletions cut 5 bases from V and 3 bases from J, with 10 bases between. The CDR3 is 13 residues long.

This clonotype was detected ten times or more. The rearrangement joins TRBV7-8 to TRBJ2-1; 9 nucleotides agree with TRBD2. Germline CDR1 SGHVS, CDR2 FQNEAQ. The CDR3 length is 17 residues. V was pared by 4 bases and J by 2 bases, with 9 bases of the junction left unmatched. The CDR3: CASSSVISGGAYNEQFF. The CDR3 DNA reads as TGTGCCAGCAGCTCCGTTATTAGCGGGGGCGCCTACAATGAGCAGTTCTTC.

This clonotype was detected only a few times. V usage is TRBV7-6 and J usage is TRBJ1-2, with D possibly matching TRBD1 (6 bases). CDR1 is SGHVS, CDR2 FNYEAQ, per germline. Trimming removed 3 bases at V and 5 bases at J, with 16 bases between. CDR3 length equals 15 residues. For the CDR3, the DNA is TGTGCCAGCAGCTTGGCAAGATCAGGGGTATATGGCTACACCTTC. This codes for CASSLARSGVYGYTF. Looking up the rest from reference TRBV7-6 and TRBJ1-2 gives the full variable domain: GAGVSQSPRYKVTKRGQDVALRCDPISGHVSLYWYRQALGQGPEFLTYFNYEAQQDKSGLPNDRFSAERPEGSISTLTIQRTEQRDSAMYRCASSLARSGVYGYTFGSGTRLTVV.

The chain joins TRBV12-3 or TRBV12-4 to TRBJ2-5; 9 positions agree with TRBD2. This CDR3 is built from 14 residues. V lost 8 bases and J lost 5; bases outside the gene matches: 9. As DNA, the CDR3 is TGTGCCAGCTGGGTAGCGGGGGCGAGGGAGACCCAGTACTTC. The encoded protein is CASWVAGARETQYF.

This clonotype was counted a few times. This chain joins TRBV7-9 and TRBJ1-4; 9 bases align to TRBD1. Losses at the gene ends were 5 bases for V and 6 bases for J; bases not matched to a gene: 10. The CDR3 runs 16 residues. Germline V gene data show CDR1 as SEHNR and CDR2 as FQNEAQ (reference sequence). The CDR3: CASSLPGQGSHEKLFF. CDR3 nucleotide sequence: TGTGCCAGCAGCCTCCCTGGACAGGGGAGTCATGAAAAACTGTTTTTT.

This clonotype came up a few times. The CDR3 DNA reads as TGTGCCAGCAGCTCCCGGGACAGGGAACTTTCAGCTGGCTACACCTTC. Protein sequence: CASSSRDRELSAGYTF. This chain joins TRBV7-9 and TRBJ1-2, with 9 bases matching TRBD1. Unmatched junction bases numbered 13, after V lost 4 bases and J lost 7 bases. The CDR3 is 16 residues long. Germline V CDR1 and CDR2: SEHNR, FQNEAQ (reference sequence).

This rearrangement joins TRBV6-5 to TRBJ2-5; 15 positions match TRBD2. Germline CDR1 and CDR2: MNHEY and SVGAGI. CDR3 length: 17 residues. Unmatched junction bases numbered 2, after V lost 0 bases and J lost 3 bases. CDR3 protein: CASSYSGLAGGEETQYF. For the CDR3, the DNA is TGTGCCAGCAGTTACTCGGGACTAGCGGGGGGTGAAGAGACCCAGTACTTC.

This clonotype was seen a few times. This chain links TRBV4-1 with TRBJ2-5, with D possibly matching TRBD2 (5 bases). The germline V gene has CDR1 MGHRA and CDR2 YSYEKL. Between the trimmed V and J ends, which lost 4 bases and 0 bases, there was a span of 12 bases. The CDR3 is made up of 15 amino acids. The CDR3 DNA is TGCGCCAGCAGCCCCCGCCTGAGGGACCAAGAGACCCAGTACTTC. Its protein is CASSPRLRDQETQYF.

As for this clonotype: This sequence may be a read error, since a much larger clone differs from it by one base. V and J are TRBV11-1 and TRBJ2-5; 14 nucleotides match TRBD2. CDR3 length: 19 residues. With 3 bases clipped from V and 4 bases from J, the junction kept 13 bases outside the gene matches. CDR1 SGHAT and CDR2 FQDESV come from the germline V gene (reference sequence). CDR3 nucleotides: TGTGCCAGCAGCTTCCCCAGACTAGCGGGGGGGCTGCGATTAGAGACCCAGTACTTC. Its translation: CASSFPRLAGGLRLETQYF.

This clonotype was picked up a small number of times. The rearrangement joins TRBV12-5 to TRBJ2-5; maybe TRBD1 (6 bases). CDR1 and CDR2 from the germline V gene are LGHNT and FRNRAP. Trimming pared 5 bases from V and 4 bases from J, leaving 8 bases between. The CDR3 has 12 residues. Here the CDR3 reads CASGQGLETQYF. The CDR3 nucleotides are TGTGCTAGTGGTCAGGGGTTAGAGACCCAGTACTTC.

J is TRBJ2-2 and V is TRBV6-5; tentatively, D is TRBD1 (5 bases). The CDR3 spans 15 residues. Trimming stripped 5 bases from V and 1 base from J, with 11 bases between. Germline V gene sequence: CDR1 MNHEY, CDR2 SVGAGI. The CDR3 region is CASSLTGENTGELFF. DNA of the CDR3: TGTGCCAGCAGTCTTACAGGAGAGAACACCGGGGAGCTGTTTTTT.

Of note for this clonotype: One end of the junction fails to match germline, which may point to a read error. V is TRBV7-8 and J is TRBJ1-2, with unresolved D. This CDR3 has 14 amino acids. Germline loops: CDR1 SGHVS, CDR2 FQNEAQ. The DNA of the CDR3 is TGTGTCAGCACCGACCTGCGGGTGGGCTATGGCTACACCTTC. This encodes CVSTDLRVGYGYTF.

This clonotype was seen a few times. The V gene is TRBV2, the J gene TRBJ2-7, with no clear D. V lost 10 bases and J lost 3, with 16 bases in between. This CDR3 region has 13 residues. Germline V gene data show CDR1 as SNHLY and CDR2 as FYNNEI. The CDR3 DNA is TGTGCCACCCTCTTTACCAAAGACTACGAGCAGTACTTC. Residues: CATLFTKDYEQYF.

This chain links TRBV27 with TRBJ2-5; 13 bases match TRBD2. This CDR3 region has 14 residues. Germline V gives CDR1 MNHEY, CDR2 SMNVEV (reference sequence). J lost 5 bases, V lost 6 bases, and 3 bases had no gene match. CDR3 sequence reads: CASRGLAGFETQYF. The CDR3 nucleotides read TGTGCCAGCAGGGGACTAGCGGGGTTTGAGACCCAGTACTTC.

The chain has TRBV27 and TRBJ2-5, with a possible D match to TRBD1 (6 bases). The germline V and J ends were trimmed by 8 bases and 0 bases, with 13 bases remaining between them. CDR3 length: 14 amino acids. Per the germline V gene, CDR1 is MNHEY and CDR2 is SMNVEV (reference sequence). CDR3 loop: CASWRRTDQETQYF. In nucleotides, the CDR3 is TGTGCCAGCTGGCGGAGGACAGACCAAGAGACCCAGTACTTC.

The table lists this clonotype with a few counts. The genes are TRBV5-4 and TRBJ1-2, with 10 bases matching TRBD1. Looked up from germline, CDR1 is SGHNT and CDR2 is YYREEE (reference sequence). With V trimmed by 4 bases and J by 1 base, 4 bases remained unmatched. This CDR3 has 15 amino acids. The CDR3 coding sequence is TGTGCCAGCAGCGCCGGACAGGGGGTTAACTATGGCTACACCTTC. Residues: CASSAGQGVNYGYTF.

The CDR3 DNA is TGCGCCAGCAGCCAAGAGGTAGGGACAGGACAAGAGACCCAGTACTTC. Amino acids: CASSQEVGTGQETQYF. The rearrangement links TRBV4-1 to TRBJ2-5; the match to TRBD1 covers 8 bases. With V trimmed by 0 bases and J by 2 bases, 5 bases remained unmatched. This CDR3 is 16 amino acids long. Germline V CDR1 and CDR2: MGHRA, YSYEKL.

This clonotype was counted only a few times. The J gene is TRBJ1-6, the V gene TRBV9; weak D call: TRBD1 (6 bases). Germline values: CDR1 SGDLS, CDR2 YYNGEE. The V and J ends lost 1 base and 5 bases respectively, with 10 bases between them. The CDR3 sequence is 15 residues long. DNA of the CDR3: TGTGCCAGCAGCGTACTGTGGACAGATAATTCACCCCTCCACTTT. Residues: CASSVLWTDNSPLHF. Using reference TRBV9 and TRBJ1-6 for the parts outside the CDR3, the full variable domain is DSGVTQTPKHLITATGQRVTLRCSPRSGDLSVYWYQQSLDQGLQFLIQYYNGEERAKGNILERFSAQQFPDLHSELNLSSLELGDSALYFCASSVLWTDNSPLHFGNGTRLTVT.

The rearrangement joins TRBV18 to TRBJ2-7, with 8 bases that match TRBD2. Trimming removed 10 bases from V and 2 bases from J; junction bases left unmatched: 7. CDR3 length: 13 residues. Germline CDR1 is KGHSH and CDR2 is LQKENI. CDR3 in DNA: TGTGCCACCCACGGGGGGGGACCCTACGAGCAGTACTTC. This sequence encodes CATHGGGPYEQYF.

This clonotype was picked up a small number of times. The V gene is TRBV12-3 or TRBV12-4, the J gene TRBJ2-7; no clear D gene. Trimming shortened V by 3 bases and J by 1 base, and 7 bases separated the two germline ends. The CDR3 has 13 residues. The CDR3 is CASSFTASYEQYF. The CDR3 DNA follows: TGTGCCAGCAGTTTTACAGCTTCCTACGAGCAGTACTTC.